The 5 T cell receptor beta chains listed next were all sequenced from one sample in a study of CD8 T cells in ankylosing spondylitis. TCRdb recomputed calls from the 5' RACE reads with MiXCR, one row per CDR3 protein. In the table there are about 240,000 distinct CDR3 sequences, approximately 9% of which are singletons. Sequencing was carried out using blood, either unsorted or a sorted T cell fraction (not recorded which). The receptor set was obtained from a male donor with ankylosing spondylitis or in good health (not recorded which).

At least ten counts were recorded for this clonotype. The chain is built from TRBV24-1 and TRBJ2-2; D not resolved. Germline values: CDR1 KGHDR, CDR2 SFDVKD. The V gene lost 1 base and the J gene lost 6 bases, with 2 bases spanning the gap. The CDR3 is made up of 12 amino acids. The DNA of the CDR3 is TGTGCCACCAGTGATTTAGCCGGGGAGCTGTTTTTT. Its translation: CATSDLAGELFF.

This clonotype was picked up many times. This sequence joins TRBV27 and TRBJ2-5; the D is unclear. V shed 4 bases and J shed 4 bases, with 10 bases lying between them. The CDR3 is 13 residues long. Germline CDR1 is MNHEY and CDR2 is SMNVEV (reference sequence). CDR3 amino acids: CASSSLGSETQYF. The CDR3 region has the DNA TGTGCCAGCAGTTCCCTGGGATCAGAGACCCAGTACTTC.

The chain is built from TRBV5-5 and TRBJ2-5, with D perhaps TRBD1 (6 bases). CDR3 length: 14 residues. Germline CDR1 is SGHKS and CDR2 is YYEKEE (reference sequence). V was shortened by 1 base and J by 4 bases, with 11 bases between the two germline ends. CDR3 region: CASSLYRELETQYF. The CDR3 DNA reads as TGTGCCAGCAGCTTGTACAGGGAGTTAGAGACCCAGTACTTC.

The V and J genes are TRBV9 and TRBJ2-7; D ambiguous. V shed 0 bases and J shed 11 bases, with 12 bases lying between them. The CDR3 contains 12 residues. CDR1 is SGDLS and CDR2 is YYNGEE in the germline V gene. The CDR3 nucleotides are TGTGCCAGCAGCGTAGGGGCCGAGAGAAAGTACTTC. As protein: CASSVGAERKYF.

V gene TRBV7-2 combines with J gene TRBJ1-1; D is uncertain. V lost 3 bases, J lost 6 bases, and 14 bases lay in between. CDR1 is SGHTA and CDR2 is FQGNSA in the germline V gene. This CDR3 region has 14 residues. The CDR3 sequence: CASSFTASYAEAFF. The CDR3, as DNA: TGTGCCAGCAGCTTTACAGCCTCTTATGCTGAAGCTTTCTTT. Together with reference TRBV7-2 and TRBJ1-1, the CDR3 gives the full variable domain: GAGVSQSPSNKVTEKGKDVELRCDPISGHTALYWYRQSLGQGLEFLIYFQGNSAPDKSGLPSDRFSAERTGGSVSTLTIQRTQQEDSAVYLCASSFTASYAEAFFGQGTRLTVV.